One T cell receptor (beta chain) is described in this entry. V shed 2 bases and J shed 7 bases, with 15 bases lying between them. The germline gives CDR1 MDHEN, CDR2 SYDVKM. The CDR3 length is 16 residues. This sample is drawn from a study of T cells after posttransplantation cyclophosphamide. Repertoires were generated with immunoSEQ multiplex PCR, while TCRdb's copy carries only in-frame clones and drops some. Listed for the sample are some 17,000 clones, none seen a single time. Busulfan-fludarabine conditioning, marrow transplant, and cyclophosphamide on days +3 and +4 were administered. This TCR was sampled from a female patient aged 30 to 45 who received an allogeneic stem cell transplant from a related donor, was CMV-positive, and had no GVHD. Certain T cells may be donor cells from the graft. The chain uses TRBV28 and TRBJ1-6, with TRBD1 as a possible D gene (6 bases). The starting material was PBMCs, obtained after allogeneic stem cell transplant with posttransplant cyclophosphamide. CDR3 nucleotide sequence: TGTGCCAGCAGTTTAGCCCGGGGGGGCATAAATTCACCCCTCCACTTT. It codes for CASSLARGGINSPLHF.